The rows below give T cell receptor beta chains drawn from one sample of a study of cytomegalovirus exposure and HLA in healthy donors. Assay: immunoSEQ multiplex PCR; the TCRdb copy retains only in-frame clones and omits some. Here the sample spans roughly 160,000 clones, 75% to 90% being singletons. Sequencing was carried out using PBMCs. The receptors shown here come from a man between 18 and 29 years old in good health and CMV-seropositive. The conserved cysteine and the conserved F or W are not part of the CDR3 here.

J	V	CDR3
TRBJ2-5	TRBV7-3	ASSSTSGVPQY
TRBJ2-1	TRBV5-1	ASSFRLAGTNEQF
TRBJ2-1	TRBV5-1	ASSPGGQGVNEQF
TRBJ2-1	TRBV6-8	ASRRLAGGPPKQF
TRBJ2-5	TRBV9	ASSVTMGPQETQY
TRBJ2-3	TRBV9	ASSVLGGADVFTDTQY
TRBJ1-3	TRBV5-1	ASSLGAARASGNTIY
TRBJ2-3	TRBV9	ASSVDFTSTDTQY
TRBJ2-2	TRBV6-5	ASSYAGTAHTGELF
TRBJ1-1	TRBV18	ASSLSGGDTEAF
TRBJ2-3	TRBV6-6	ASLEGTGPLGTQY
TRBJ1-2	TRBV7-9	ASSPQGARA
TRBJ2-5	TRBV9	ASSGNRQETQY
TRBJ2-5	TRBV14	ASSQDWGDWETQY
TRBJ2-7	TRBV7-6	ASSLGRGRLDEQY
TRBJ2-3	TRBV6-4	ASSATGSSTDTQY
TRBJ1-1	TRBV27	ASMTGRTEAF
TRBJ2-3	TRBV7-6	ASSLGPTDTQY
.	TRBV4-1	ASSQEGHEVGQDVEQY
TRBJ2-7	TRBV11-2	ASSLMPSRGPEGYEQY
TRBJ1-2	TRBV19	ASSPATPDRSLGHGYT
TRBJ1-3	TRBV29-1	SAGQGPSGNTIY
TRBJ1-4	TRBV5-4	ASSLVTGVITNEKLF
TRBJ1-1	TRBV6-5	ASRRTGSSTEAF
TRBJ2-5	TRBV6-5	ASDPGTGGLETQY
TRBJ2-1	TRBV7-2	ASRPGLGAYNEQF
TRBJ2-3	TRBV6-4	ASSDSTGLTDTQY
TRBJ1-4	TRBV19	ASHQGGEKLF
TRBJ1-1	TRBV6-1	ASSEVGQGNTEAF
TRBJ1-5	TRBV9	ASSVDGNQPQH
TRBJ2-7	TRBV7-8	ASSLVVGGYEQY
TRBJ2-2	TRBV2	ASSGTSGLMYTGELF
TRBJ2-7	TRBV1	TSSPGTRSYYEQY
TRBJ1-3	TRBV5-4	ASSLRTVSGNTIY
TRBJ2-2	TRBV7-9	ASSLGGSAQGAPGELF
TRBJ2-1	TRBV7-2	ASSFGYNEQF
TRBJ2-7	TRBV6-5	ARPHDEQY
TRBJ1-5	TRBV15	ATSPTGQPQH
TRBJ1-2	TRBV18	ASSPGGLSPSNYGYT
TRBJ2-2	TRBV4-3	ASSQLTGGGTGELF
TRBJ1-1	TRBV11-2	ASSTGQVNTEAF
TRBJ1-6	TRBV27	ASSLSTGGESPLH
TRBJ2-5	TRBV4-1	ASSQDKEGQTQY
TRBJ2-4	TRBV7-9	ASSLAGGQGQAKNIQY
TRBJ1-1	TRBV25-1	ASSESVLTGAAF
TRBJ1-5	TRBV4-1	ASSHGTGGAPQH
TRBJ2-1	TRBV7-7	ASSLAIRGNEQF
TRBJ2-7	TRBV5-1	ASSFSGSGRYEQY
TRBJ1-2	TRBV19	ASSTSLVTNYGYT
TRBJ2-3	TRBV7-9	ASSSAGPDGDTQY
TRBJ2-5	TRBV30	AWSVRGTVGSETQY
TRBJ2-7	TRBV5-1	ASSFTEGYEQY
TRBJ1-1	TRBV15	ATSRTGVGTEAF
TRBJ1-2	TRBV2	ASSETAGQGDGYT
TRBJ1-4	TRBV28	ASSFGVTTNEKLF
TRBJ2-1	TRBV7-2	ASSSLLGSYNEQF
TRBJ1-4	TRBV30	AWSIQAGEKLF
TRBJ2-2	TRBV5-4	ASSLDGWTAGTGELF
TRBJ1-6	TRBV19	ASSPRGGQSSYNSPLH